The entry below gives a single TCR beta chain sequence along with its context. This entry belongs to a study of blood T cell repertoires in COVID-19. In the study's own analysis: The assay estimated nucleated cells by amplifying reference gene primers. TCRdb keeps only in-frame clones here, not all; method: immunoSEQ multiplex PCR. From that table come the V and J calls and clone size; the DNA was used to work out D and trimming. The top ten hold over 15% of the sample, which has about 200,000 clones, approximately 81% seen once. The receptor's source is a man aged 35-49 years who had recovered from COVID-19. Specimen: PBMCs or T cells enriched from blood (not recorded which).

The CDR3 here is CANSPRGLYDVTEAFF. As DNA, the CDR3 is TGTGCCAACTCCCCCAGGGGGCTTTATGATGTCACTGAAGCTTTCTTT. The rearrangement links TRBV28 to TRBJ1-1, with 8 bases that match TRBD1. The CDR3 contains 16 residues. Looked up from germline, CDR1 is MDHEN and CDR2 is SYDVKM. The V and J ends lost 10 bases and 4 bases, in that order; junction bases with no gene match: 17.